The sequence of this TCR beta chain was determined in a study of Graves' ophthalmopathy and Graves' hyperthyroidism. Study-wide points: Between ophthalmopathy and stable hyperthyroidism, a 13-signature model drew a separation with 87.88% sensitivity and 75% to 82% specificity. Its predictions of ophthalmopathy progression gave the model over 65% sensitivity and about 78% specificity. Blood samples also showed most expanded thyroid clonotypes exceeding 0.001 frequency.

The authors amplified TCR beta CDR3 regions, and they did so from RNA transcripts for repertoire sequencing. An opening RT-PCR round employed HTBI primers and preceded a second-round multiplex PCR. TCRdb redid the calling of the multiplex PCR reads with MiXCR, one entry per CDR3 protein. The sample includes over a million distinct CDR3 sequences, about two fifths of them seen just once. The CDR3 is 13 amino acids. After removal of 6 bases from V and 1 base from J, the junction contained 3 bases not matched to a gene. CDR1 is SGHTS and CDR2 is YDEGEE in the germline V gene. This clonotype was seen only a few times. Its cognate antigen is unknown. Aged 18 to 65, hyperthyroidism patients had new diagnoses of under 2 months' duration.

This receptor was obtained from an adult man with Graves' hyperthyroidism. Sequencing was performed on peripheral blood or thyroid tissue (not recorded which). V and J are TRBV5-8 and TRBJ2-5, with TRBD1 matching 7 bases. The CDR3 sequence: CASKGTAQETQYF. CDR3 coding DNA: TGTGCCAGCAAGGGGACAGCCCAAGAGACCCAGTACTTC.